Sequencing of this T cell receptor beta chain was carried out in a study of blood T cells in healthy people across ages. Study-wide findings and caveats: Naive T cell percentage and TCR beta diversity correlated strongly.

On this clonotype itself: Its antigen is not identified. Lacking the conserved final phenylalanine or tryptophan, this CDR3 likely reflects a read error.

Trimming removed 5 bases from V and 6 bases from J, with 15 bases in between. The CDR3 sequence is 14 residues long. CDR1 MNHEY and CDR2 SMNVEV come from the germline V gene (reference sequence). Staff drew approximately 9.1 milliliters of peripheral blood from each donor. Using a J-beta primer mix together with a sample-barcoded 5' primer, a second PCR was run for about 7 to 12 cycles. From the 5' RACE reads, TCRdb called clonotypes with MiXCR, one entry per CDR3 protein. Among about 1.6 million distinct CDR3 sequences, roughly 32% were seen once, and the ten largest hold approximately 10%. This chain joins TRBV27 and TRBJ2-3; D may correspond to TRBD1 or TRBD2 (5 bases each). The TCR originated in a woman aged 25 to 39 in good health. The material sequenced was blood. The CDR3 here is CASSPGTAPDTQYS. The CDR3 DNA is TGTGCCAGCAGTCCGGGGACCGCTCCCGATACGCAGTATTCT.